Sequencing of this TCR beta chain was carried out in a study of T cell responses to AZD1222 COVID-19 vaccine. Study conclusions and caveats: White British ancestry dominated among donors, who included more females, and clonal diversity was possibly underestimated. Increases in Spike-specific TCR breadth and depth were seen after two AZD1222 doses.

V lost 2 bases to trimming and J lost 2 bases; unmatched junction nucleotides: 7. CDR3 length: 16 amino acids. The germline CDR1 and CDR2 sequences are WSHSY and SAAADI. Details on this clone: Its antigen is not identified.

The assay was immunoSEQ multiplex PCR, and TCRdb's table has in-frame clones only and misses some. The sample gives 150,000 or so clones, 80% to 95% of which show up once; roughly 3.5% is in the top ten. The chain links TRBV10-2 to TRBJ1-1; 8 nucleotides match TRBD1. The input for sequencing was peripheral blood, taken 28 days after the second AZD1222 dose. The receptor was derived from an adult who received the AZD1222 COVID-19 vaccine. This chain's CDR3 is CASSEPIGQGNTEAFF. For the CDR3, the DNA is TGCGCCAGCAGTGAGCCGATCGGACAGGGTAACACTGAAGCTTTCTTT.